This T cell receptor (beta chain) was sequenced for a study of T-cell reconstitution after alpha-beta-depleted transplantation in children. Germline-derived CDR1 and CDR2 are LNHNV and YYDKDF (reference sequence). Unmatched junction bases numbered 7, after V lost 6 bases and J lost 4 bases. This CDR3 has 14 residues. Using unique molecular identifiers, the investigators prepared the TCRbeta library. MiXCR was run by TCRdb on the PCR reads, yielding one entry per CDR3 protein. The sample consists of a few hundred thousand distinct CDR3 sequences, 10% of them appearing once. This clonotype was seen more than once but under ten times.

Source: PBMCs from the stem cell graft donor, taken from the stem cell graft. The chain couples TRBV15 to TRBJ2-7, with 9 bases that match TRBD1. The sequence was obtained from a human donor who donated a stem cell graft to a child with acute lymphoblastic leukemia. CDR3 bases: TGTGCCACCAGGGGAGGGACAGGGACATACGAGCAGTACTTC. Amino acids: CATRGGTGTYEQYF.